The 5 T cell receptor beta chains given below trace back to one sample, sequenced in a study of T cell responses to AZD1222 COVID-19 vaccine. TCRdb's table, derived via immunoSEQ multiplex PCR, lists solely in-frame clones and lacks some. The data contain around 100,000 clones, around 87% of them seen just once; the ten biggest clones take up 9.5% to 13%. The sequencing used peripheral blood, collected 28 days after the second AZD1222 dose. The receptors shown here come from an adult who received the AZD1222 COVID-19 vaccine.

J is TRBJ1-5 and V is TRBV5-1; 7 bases map to TRBD1. The V gene's germline CDR1 is SGHRS and CDR2 YFSETQ. The CDR3 totals 15 residues. The ends lost 0 bases at V and 2 bases at J; junction bases unmatched: 2. CDR3 in DNA: TGCGCCAGCAGCTTGGCCGGACAGGGCAATCAGCCCCAGCATTTT. This translates into CASSLAGQGNQPQHF.

The gene calls are TRBV11-3 and TRBJ2-1, with a weak D call TRBD1 (5 bases). CDR3 length: 12 residues. Trimming pared 5 bases from V and 9 bases from J, leaving 11 bases between. CDR1 SGHNT and CDR2 YENEEA come from the germline V gene. The CDR3, as DNA: TGTGCCAGCAGCACATATCAGGGTGAGCAGTTCTTC. It yields the protein CASSTYQGEQFF.

A single count supports this clone. V and J are TRBV10-3 and TRBJ2-7; the match to TRBD2 covers 16 bases. Unmatched junction bases numbered 5, after V lost 5 bases and J lost 1 base. The CDR3 has 17 residues. Germline V CDR1 and CDR2: ENHRY, SYGVKD. The CDR3 coding sequence is TGTGCCATCAGTACCGGGACTAGCGGGGGGGGATCCTACGAGCAGTACTTC. The encoded protein is CAISTGTSGGGSYEQYF.

This clone came up a few times. The V call is TRBV7-3, the J call TRBJ2-3, with D hard to call. The germline V gene encodes CDR1 SGHTA and CDR2 FQGTGA. The CDR3 has 13 amino acids. V shed 5 bases and J shed 9 bases, with 15 bases lying between them. The CDR3 loop reads CASSPGQTQTQYF. DNA for the CDR3: TGTGCCAGCAGCCCCGGCCAGACCCAGACGCAGTATTTT. The full variable domain, completed using reference TRBV7-3 and TRBJ2-3, is GAGVSQTPSNKVTEKGKYVELRCDPISGHTALYWYRQSLGQGPEFLIYFQGTGAADDSGLPNDRFFAVRPEGSVSTLKIQRTERGDSAVYLCASSPGQTQTQYFGPGTRLTVL.

This chain links TRBV18 with TRBJ2-5, with D perhaps TRBD1 (5 bases). The CDR3 is made up of 14 amino acids. Deletions cut 8 bases from V and 5 bases from J, with 18 bases between. CDR1 and CDR2 from the germline V gene are KGHSH and LQKENI. CDR3 sequence (DNA): TGTGCCAGCCAACCCTCCAGGGATATGGAGACCCAGTACTTC. It codes for CASQPSRDMETQYF.